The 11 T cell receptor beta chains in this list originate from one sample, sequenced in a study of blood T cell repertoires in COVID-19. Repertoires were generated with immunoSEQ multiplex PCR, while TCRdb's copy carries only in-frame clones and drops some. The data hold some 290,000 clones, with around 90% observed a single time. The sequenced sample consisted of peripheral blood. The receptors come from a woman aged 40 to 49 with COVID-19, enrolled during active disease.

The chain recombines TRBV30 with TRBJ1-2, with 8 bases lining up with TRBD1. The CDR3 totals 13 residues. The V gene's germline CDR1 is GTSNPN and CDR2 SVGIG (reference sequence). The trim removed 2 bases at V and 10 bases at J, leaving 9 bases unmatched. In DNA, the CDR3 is TGTGCCTGGAGTACGGACAGGGTAATGATCTACACCTTC. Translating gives CAWSTDRVMIYTF.

The CDR3 DNA is TGTGCCAGCAGAAGGGACTCAAGCGAGCAGTACTTC. Encoded protein: CASRRDSSEQYF. The V and J genes are TRBV6-6 and TRBJ2-7; perhaps TRBD2 as D (6 bases). This CDR3 has 12 residues. With 6 bases removed from V and 6 bases from J, the gap between germline ends came to 12 bases. Germline V lookup: CDR1 MNHNY, CDR2 SVGAGI (reference sequence).

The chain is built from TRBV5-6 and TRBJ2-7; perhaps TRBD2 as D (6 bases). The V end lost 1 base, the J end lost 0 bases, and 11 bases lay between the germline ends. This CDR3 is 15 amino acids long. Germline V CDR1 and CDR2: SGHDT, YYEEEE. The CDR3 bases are TGTGCCAGCAGCTTGTGGCAGGGAGGCTCCTACGAGCAGTACTTC. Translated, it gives CASSLWQGGSYEQYF. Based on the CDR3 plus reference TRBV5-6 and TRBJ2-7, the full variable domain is DAGVTQSPTHLIKTRGQQVTLRCSPKSGHDTVSWYQQALGQGPQFIFQYYEEEERQRGNFPDRFSGHQFPNYSSELNVNALLLGDSALYLCASSLWQGGSYEQYFGPGTRLTVT.

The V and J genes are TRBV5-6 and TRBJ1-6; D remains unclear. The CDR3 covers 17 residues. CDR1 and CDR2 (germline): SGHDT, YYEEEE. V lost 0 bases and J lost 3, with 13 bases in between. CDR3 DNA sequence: TGTGCCAGCAGCTTGGGGGGAGTGCGGTACTATAATTCACCCCTCCACTTT. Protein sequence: CASSLGGVRYYNSPLHF.

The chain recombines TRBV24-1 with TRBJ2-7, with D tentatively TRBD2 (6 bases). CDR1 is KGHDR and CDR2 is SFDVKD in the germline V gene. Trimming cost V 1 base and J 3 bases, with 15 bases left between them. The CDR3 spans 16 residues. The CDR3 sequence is CATSDFKRERRYEQYF. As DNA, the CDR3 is TGTGCCACCAGTGATTTTAAACGGGAGCGGCGCTACGAGCAGTACTTC.

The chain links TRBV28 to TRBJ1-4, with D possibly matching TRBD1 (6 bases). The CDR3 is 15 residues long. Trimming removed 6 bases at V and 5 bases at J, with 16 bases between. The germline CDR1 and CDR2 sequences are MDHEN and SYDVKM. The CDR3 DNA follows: TGTGCCAGCAGCCGATACAGGGAACCGAATGAAAAACTGTTTTTT. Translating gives CASSRYREPNEKLFF.

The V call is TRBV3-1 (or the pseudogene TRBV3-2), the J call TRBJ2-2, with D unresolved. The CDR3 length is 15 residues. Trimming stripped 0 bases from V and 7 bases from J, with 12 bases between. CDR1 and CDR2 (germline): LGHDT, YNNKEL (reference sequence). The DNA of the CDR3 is TGTGCCAGCAGCCAAGACCACTCCCTTGTCGGGGAGCTGTTTTTT. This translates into CASSQDHSLVGELFF.

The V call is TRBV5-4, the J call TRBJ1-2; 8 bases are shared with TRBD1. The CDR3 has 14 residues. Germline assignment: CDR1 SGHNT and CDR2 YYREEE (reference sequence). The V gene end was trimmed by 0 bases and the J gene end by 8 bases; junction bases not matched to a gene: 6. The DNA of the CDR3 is TGTGCCAGCAGCTTGGAGCAGGGGGCGCGAGGCTACACCTTC. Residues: CASSLEQGARGYTF.

The CDR3 protein is CASSIVRTGELFF. DNA of the CDR3: TGTGCCAGTAGTATAGTCAGGACCGGGGAGCTGTTTTTT. This sequence joins TRBV19 and TRBJ2-2, with unresolved D. CDR1 LNHDA and CDR2 SQIVND come from the germline V gene (reference sequence). Trimming removed 1 base at V and 5 bases at J, with 5 bases between. The CDR3 is 13 residues long.

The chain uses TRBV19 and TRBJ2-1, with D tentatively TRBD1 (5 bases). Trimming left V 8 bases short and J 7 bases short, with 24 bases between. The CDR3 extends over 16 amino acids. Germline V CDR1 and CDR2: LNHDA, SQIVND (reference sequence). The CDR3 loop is CASQPGYPLFRNEQFF. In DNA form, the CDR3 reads TGTGCCAGTCAACCAGGGTACCCCCTGTTCAGGAATGAGCAGTTCTTC.

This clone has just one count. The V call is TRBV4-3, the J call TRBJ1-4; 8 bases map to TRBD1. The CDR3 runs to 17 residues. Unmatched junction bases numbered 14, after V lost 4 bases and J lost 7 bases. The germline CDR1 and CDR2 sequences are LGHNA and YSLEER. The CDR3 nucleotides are TGCGCCAGCAGCCCGCCCCGGCAGGGGGCCGTCATTGAAAAACTGTTTTTT. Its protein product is CASSPPRQGAVIEKLFF.